A selection of T cell receptor beta chains follows, all from one sample in a study of blood T cell repertoires in COVID-19. The protocol was immunoSEQ multiplex PCR, while the TCRdb copy is restricted to in-frame clones and leaves out a portion. The sample comprises 200,000 to 250,000 clones, 90% of which are singletons, and more than 12% rests with the top ten. Sequenced: PBMCs or T cells enriched from blood (not recorded which). These receptors all stem from a man aged 25 to 40 who had been exposed to COVID-19. Each CDR3 is given with its conserved first and last residue. The order of the fields is D gene, V gene, J gene, CDR3 protein, CDR3 DNA. A D gene is named only where the DNA matches it firmly.

D: NA
V: TRBV6-5
J: TRBJ1-5
CDR3: CASSPGRYSNQPQHF
DNA: TGTGCCAGCAGTCCCGGTAGATATAGCAATCAGCCCCAGCATTTT

D: TRBD1
V: TRBV14
J: TRBJ2-1
CDR3: CASSQEGQGAYNEQFF
DNA: TGTGCCAGCAGCCAAGAGGGACAGGGTGCCTACAATGAGCAGTTCTTC

D: TRBD1
V: TRBV30
J: TRBJ1-5
CDR3: CAWSDTGTGWQPQHF
DNA: TGTGCCTGGAGTGACACCGGGACAGGGTGGCAGCCCCAGCATTTT

D: NA
V: TRBV6-2/TRBV6-3
J: TRBJ1-3
CDR3: CASSFSPGSGNTIYF
DNA: TGTGCCAGCAGTTTTTCCCCCGGTTCTGGAAACACCATATATTTT

D: NA
V: TRBV15
J: TRBJ2-7
CDR3: CATSGTSYEQYF
DNA: TGTGCCACCAGCGGCACCTCCTACGAGCAGTACTTC

D: TRBD1
V: TRBV30
J: TRBJ2-2
CDR3: CAWGQGNAGELFF
DNA: TGTGCCTGGGGACAGGGGAATGCCGGGGAGCTGTTTTTT

D: NA
V: TRBV11-2
J: TRBJ2-5
CDR3: CASSLLLQETQYF
DNA: TGTGCCAGCAGCTTACTACTTCAAGAGACCCAGTACTTC

D: NA
V: TRBV11-2
J: TRBJ2-2
CDR3: CASSPLGGALLTGELFF
DNA: TGTGCCAGCAGCCCACTGGGGGGAGCTCTACTAACCGGGGAGCTGTTTTTT

D: NA
V: TRBV2
J: TRBJ2-1
CDR3: CASSEVPRQNNEQFF
DNA: TGTGCCAGCAGTGAAGTGCCGAGACAGAACAATGAGCAGTTCTTC

D: TRBD2
V: TRBV4-2
J: TRBJ2-1
CDR3: CASSQDSGSGEREQFF
DNA: TGTGCCAGCAGCCAAGATTCTGGTAGCGGGGAAAGGGAGCAGTTCTTC

D: NA
V: TRBV7-3
J: TRBJ2-1
CDR3: CASSVVGDDEQFF
DNA: TGTGCCAGCAGCGTAGTAGGGGATGATGAGCAGTTCTTC

D: TRBD1
V: TRBV7-2
J: TRBJ2-7
CDR3: CASSLASWDRGSYEQYF
DNA: TGTGCCAGCAGCTTAGCGTCTTGGGACAGGGGCTCCTACGAGCAGTACTTC

D: NA
V: TRBV9
J: TRBJ1-2
CDR3: CASSGTVHYGYTF
DNA: TGTGCCAGCAGCGGGACAGTTCACTATGGCTACACCTTC

D: TRBD2
V: TRBV11-2
J: TRBJ2-2
CDR3: CASSLSQAGKRGELFF
DNA: TGTGCCAGCAGCTTATCCCAAGCGGGGAAGAGGGGGGAGCTGTTTTTT

D: NA
V: TRBV7-9
J: TRBJ2-1
CDR3: CASSPRAGLSYNEQFF
DNA: TGTGCCAGCAGCCCAAGAGCAGGTCTCTCCTACAATGAGCAGTTCTTC

D: NA
V: TRBV4-1
J: TRBJ2-7
CDR3: CASSQNGNSYEQYF
DNA: TGCGCCAGCAGCCAGAATGGCAACTCCTACGAGCAGTACTTC

D: TRBD1
V: TRBV19
J: TRBJ1-3
CDR3: CASAARQGSSGNTIYF
DNA: TGTGCCAGTGCTGCCCGACAGGGGTCCTCTGGAAACACCATATATTTT